A single T cell receptor beta chain is shown here with its context. After removal of 7 bases from V and 6 bases from J, the junction contained 11 bases not matched to a gene. This CDR3 is 15 amino acids long. CDR1 MNHEY and CDR2 SVGEGT come from the germline V gene. This sample was included in a study of blood T cell repertoires in COVID-19. Whole-study context: The cDNA or gDNA used as material had been derived from T cells, B-cell-depleted T cells, or PBMCs.

Profiled with immunoSEQ multiplex PCR; TCRdb holds only in-frame clones, not every one. In the table there are 200,000 to 250,000 clones, 80% to 85% of which are singletons. The V call is TRBV6-2 or TRBV6-3, the J call TRBJ1-5; 8 nucleotides line up with TRBD1. The sequenced sample was peripheral blood. This receptor was identified in a woman in her 70s with COVID-19, enrolled during active disease. CDR3 protein: CASTPAQGVGQPQHF. DNA for the CDR3: TGTGCCAGCACCCCCGCACAGGGGGTAGGTCAGCCCCAGCATTTT.